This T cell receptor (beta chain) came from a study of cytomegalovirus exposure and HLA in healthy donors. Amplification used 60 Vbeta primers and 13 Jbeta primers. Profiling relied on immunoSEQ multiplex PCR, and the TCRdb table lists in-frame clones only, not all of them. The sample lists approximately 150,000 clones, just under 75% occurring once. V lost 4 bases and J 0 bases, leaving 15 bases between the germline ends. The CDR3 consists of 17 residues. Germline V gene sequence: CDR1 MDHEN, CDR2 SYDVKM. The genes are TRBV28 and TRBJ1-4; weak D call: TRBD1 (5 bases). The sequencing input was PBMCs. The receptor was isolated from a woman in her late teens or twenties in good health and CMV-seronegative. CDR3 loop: CASSSLDPTATNEKLFF. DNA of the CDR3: TGTGCCAGCAGTTCACTGGACCCGACAGCAACTAATGAAAAACTGTTTTTT.